These T cell receptor beta chains were read from a single sample in a study of T cell changes during pregnancy in multiple sclerosis. The data were produced by immunoSEQ multiplex PCR, yet TCRdb's version contains in-frame clones alone and is incomplete. The top ten hold around 1.7% of the sample, which has 50,000 to 70,000 clones, roughly 93% seen once. The specimen was peripheral blood, collected after pregnancy. The source is a female donor with multiple sclerosis, enrolled in a pregnancy study. CDR3s include the opening cysteine and the closing phenylalanine or tryptophan. Fields, in order: V gene, D gene, J gene, clone size, CDR3 protein, CDR3 DNA. D genes are given only for firm matches. Only part of the rows carry a size: once, few, many, or a class if the clone is expanded.

v_gene: TRBV7-2; d_gene: TRBD1; j_gene: TRBJ1-4; abundance: few; CDR3aa: CASSLSGTGAEKLFF; CDR3nt: TGTGCCAGCAGCTTATCCGGGACAGGGGCAGAAAAACTGTTTTTT
v_gene: TRBV4-2; d_gene: TRBD2; j_gene: TRBJ2-5; abundance: .; CDR3aa: CASSQEASGSETQYF; CDR3nt: TGTGCCAGCAGCCAAGAGGCTAGCGGGAGTGAGACCCAGTACTTC
v_gene: TRBV7-3; d_gene: .; j_gene: TRBJ1-2; abundance: .; CDR3aa: CASSLGGGYGYTF; CDR3nt: TGTGCCAGCAGCTTAGGTGGCGGGTATGGCTACACCTTC
v_gene: TRBV6-5; d_gene: TRBD1; j_gene: TRBJ2-1; abundance: .; CDR3aa: CASKPGQGFVNEQFF; CDR3nt: TGTGCCAGCAAACCGGGACAGGGATTTGTTAATGAGCAGTTCTTC
v_gene: TRBV28; d_gene: TRBD1; j_gene: TRBJ1-2; abundance: .; CDR3aa: CASRTGTFYGYTF; CDR3nt: TGTGCCAGCAGGACAGGGACGTTCTATGGCTACACCTTC
v_gene: TRBV28; d_gene: TRBD1; j_gene: TRBJ1-5; abundance: .; CDR3aa: CASSFLDRGRLFSNQPQHF; CDR3nt: TGTGCCAGCAGTTTTCTCGACAGGGGGCGTTTGTTCAGCAATCAGCCCCAGCATTTT
v_gene: TRBV19; d_gene: .; j_gene: TRBJ1-1; abundance: .; CDR3aa: CASSIIWGADTEAFF; CDR3nt: TGTGCCAGTAGTATTATTTGGGGCGCGGACACTGAAGCTTTCTTT
v_gene: TRBV27; d_gene: TRBD2; j_gene: TRBJ2-1; abundance: .; CDR3aa: CASNGGRASDEQFF; CDR3nt: TGTGCCAGCAACGGAGGGAGGGCCTCCGATGAGCAGTTCTTC
v_gene: TRBV5-1; d_gene: TRBD1; j_gene: TRBJ2-1; abundance: .; CDR3aa: CASSSGIWTGRYNEQFF; CDR3nt: TGCGCCAGCAGCTCTGGCATTTGGACAGGGAGATACAATGAGCAGTTCTTC
v_gene: TRBV30; d_gene: TRBD1; j_gene: TRBJ1-5; abundance: .; CDR3aa: CAWSPGQGIYQPQHF; CDR3nt: TGTGCCTGGAGTCCGGGACAGGGTATTTATCAGCCCCAGCATTTT
v_gene: TRBV28; d_gene: .; j_gene: TRBJ2-7; abundance: .; CDR3aa: CASSSPRQGATYEQYF; CDR3nt: TGTGCCAGCAGTTCACCGCGCCAGGGCGCTACCTACGAGCAGTACTTC
v_gene: TRBV30; d_gene: TRBD2; j_gene: TRBJ2-1; abundance: .; CDR3aa: CACLAGGNNEQFF; CDR3nt: TGTGCCTGTTTAGCGGGAGGTAACAATGAGCAGTTCTTC
v_gene: TRBV4-3; d_gene: .; j_gene: TRBJ2-7; abundance: .; CDR3aa: CASSRDGGTSYEQYF; CDR3nt: TGCGCCAGCAGCCGGGATGGAGGGACTTCCTACGAGCAGTACTTC
v_gene: TRBV6-6; d_gene: .; j_gene: TRBJ1-1; abundance: .; CDR3aa: CASSYPEGVPTEAFF; CDR3nt: TGTGCCAGCAGTTACCCAGAGGGGGTCCCCACTGAAGCTTTCTTT
v_gene: TRBV18; d_gene: TRBD1; j_gene: TRBJ1-5; abundance: .; CDR3aa: CASSPGDRGIGQPQHF; CDR3nt: TGTGCCAGCTCACCGGGGGACAGGGGGATAGGTCAGCCCCAGCATTTT
v_gene: TRBV19; d_gene: .; j_gene: TRBJ1-1; abundance: medium-sized; CDR3aa: CASSIPQMNTEAFF; CDR3nt: TGTGCCAGTAGTATCCCCCAAATGAACACTGAAGCTTTCTTT
v_gene: TRBV7-8; d_gene: TRBD1; j_gene: TRBJ2-7; abundance: .; CDR3aa: CASSRTGLGSYEQYF; CDR3nt: TGTGCCAGCAGCCGGACAGGGTTAGGCTCCTACGAGCAGTACTTC
v_gene: TRBV5-6; d_gene: .; j_gene: TRBJ1-5; abundance: .; CDR3aa: CASSLLGGNQPQHF; CDR3nt: TGTGCCAGCAGCCTGCTGGGCGGGAATCAGCCCCAGCATTTT
v_gene: TRBV27; d_gene: .; j_gene: TRBJ1-1; abundance: .; CDR3aa: CASSLGGATEAFF; CDR3nt: TGTGCCAGCAGTTTGGGAGGGGCCACTGAAGCTTTCTTT
v_gene: TRBV6-5; d_gene: .; j_gene: TRBJ2-3; abundance: .; CDR3aa: CASSYLNRESTDTQYF; CDR3nt: TGTGCCAGCAGTTACTTGAACAGGGAGAGCACAGATACGCAGTATTTT
v_gene: TRBV29-1; d_gene: .; j_gene: TRBJ1-2; abundance: once; CDR3aa: CSGLQRGYGYTF; CDR3nt: TGCAGCGGATTACAGCGGGGCTATGGCTACACCTTC
v_gene: TRBV7-6; d_gene: TRBD2; j_gene: TRBJ2-5; abundance: .; CDR3aa: CASSTGTSGRVLGETQYF; CDR3nt: TGTGCCAGCAGCACCGGGACTAGCGGGAGGGTTCTCGGGGAGACCCAGTACTTC
v_gene: TRBV27; d_gene: .; j_gene: TRBJ1-1; abundance: few; CDR3aa: CASSLLGARTEAFF; CDR3nt: TGTGCCAGCAGTTTACTGGGGGCGCGAACTGAAGCTTTCTTT
v_gene: TRBV28; d_gene: .; j_gene: TRBJ2-7; abundance: .; CDR3aa: CASSLWQGRTYEQYF; CDR3nt: TGTGCCAGCAGTTTATGGCAGGGCCGAACCTACGAGCAGTACTTC
v_gene: TRBV7-8; d_gene: TRBD1; j_gene: TRBJ2-7; abundance: .; CDR3aa: CASSTRPDRGHTYEQYF; CDR3nt: TGTGCCAGCAGCACAAGACCGGACAGGGGGCACACCTACGAGCAGTACTTC
v_gene: TRBV28; d_gene: .; j_gene: TRBJ1-3; abundance: .; CDR3aa: CASSLLAGGNTIYF; CDR3nt: TGTGCCAGCAGTTTATTGGCAGGGGGAAACACCATATATTTT
v_gene: TRBV19; d_gene: TRBD1; j_gene: TRBJ1-5; abundance: .; CDR3aa: CASSVTGVNQPQHF; CDR3nt: TGTGCCAGTAGTGTGACAGGGGTGAATCAGCCCCAGCATTTT
v_gene: TRBV15; d_gene: .; j_gene: TRBJ2-3; abundance: .; CDR3aa: CATSRVLAGGTDTQYF; CDR3nt: TGTGCCACCAGCAGAGTTCTAGCCGGGGGCACAGATACGCAGTATTTT